These 13 T cell receptor delta chains were sequenced from one sample in a study of gamma-delta chains in newborns, infants, children. TCRdb re-processed the reads using CATT. The sample has around 6,500 delta-chain clones; 0.6% to 0.8% are singletons. The sample comprised blood. These receptor sequences come from a child who was a newborn, infant or young child, either healthy, febrile or measles-vaccinated (not recorded which).

As to this clone: TCRdb records a much larger clone's protein for this DNA, with a difference at residue 13 that likely arises from a read error; the protein given is the translation of the DNA. The J gene is TRDJ2, the V gene TRDV2, with TRDD3 matching 13 bases. Germline CDR1 GEAIGNYY, CDR2 EKD. V was clipped by 3 bases and J by 6 bases; unmatched bases: 12. The CDR3 sequence is 18 residues long. The CDR3 sequence: CACDPVLGDTPVAAQLFF. Written as DNA, the CDR3 is TGTGCCTGTGACCCCGTACTGGGGGATACGCCCGTGGCAGCACAACTCTTCTTT.

In this sample, this clone turned up a few times. TCRdb records a much larger clone's protein for this DNA, with a difference at residue 8 that likely arises from a read error; the protein given is the translation of the DNA. Distinct nucleotide sequences in the sample also encode this CDR3. This chain links TRDV2 with TRDJ3; 7 bases map to TRDD3. The germline V gene has CDR1 GEAIGNYY and CDR2 EKD. CDR3 length: 18 residues. The CDR3 DNA follows: TGCGCCTGTGACCCCTGGGGGGTCGGGTCCTGGGACACCCGACAGATGTTTTTC. It codes for CACDPWGVGSWDTRQMFF.

This clone was recorded a few times. TCRdb has a much larger clone's protein, which differs at residue 8 from the translation of this DNA, likely because of a read error; what is shown is the protein translated from the DNA. The chain couples TRDV2 to TRDJ3; 7 bases are a match to TRDD3. The CDR3 runs 18 residues. Germline-derived CDR1 and CDR2 are GEAIGNYY and EKD. J was trimmed by 0 bases and V by 1 base; bases with no gene match: 5. The CDR3 DNA reads TGTGCCTGTGACACTCTGGGGGCTAGCTCCTGGGACACCCGACAGATGTTTTTC. Its protein is CACDTLGASSWDTRQMFF.

This clone has a handful of counts. This DNA translates differently at residue 3 from the TCRdb protein, which is that of a much larger clone; a read error is likely, and the protein shown is the DNA's own translation. The chain joins TRDV2 to TRDJ3; TRDD3 matches at 10 bases. In germline, CDR1 is GEAIGNYY, CDR2 EKD. This CDR3 region has 18 residues. Germline trimming cut 9 bases from V and 0 bases from J; bases unmatched to any gene: 10. Here the CDR3 reads CARAGLGDSSWDTRQMFF. In nucleotides, the CDR3 is TGTGCCCGTGCGGGGCTGGGGGATAGCTCCTGGGACACCCGACAGATGTTTTTC.

This clone was recorded a few times. A far larger clone is just one base off, so this is likely a read error. Other nucleotide sequences in the sample specify the same CDR3. The J gene is TRDJ3, the V gene TRDV2; tentative D call: TRDD3 (6 bases). Germline lookup yields CDR1 GEAIGNYY and CDR2 EKD. The CDR3 length is 16 residues. This CDR3 reads CACDSWGNWDTRQMFF. The CDR3 DNA follows: TGTGCCTGCGACAGCTGGGGCAACTGGGACACCCGACAGATGTTTTTC.

Concerning this clone itself: TCRdb attributes to this sequence the protein of a much larger clone, which differs from the DNA translation at residues 9 and 16; a read error is likely, and the protein displayed is translated from the DNA. The chain is built from TRDV2 and TRDJ3; 10 nucleotides align to TRDD3. The germline gives CDR1 GEAIGNYY, CDR2 EKD. The CDR3 has 18 amino acids. CDR3 coding DNA: TGTGCCTGTGACACTGGGGGATACCTCTCCTGGGACACCCGACAGACGTTTTTC. Its translation is CACDTGGYLSWDTRQTFF.

Details on this clone: Germline is not matched at one junction end, which may reflect a read error. V gene TRDV2 combines with J gene TRDJ3; 8 positions match TRDD3. CDR3 length: 19 amino acids. Germline CDR1 and CDR2: GEAIGNYY and EKD. DNA of the CDR3: TGTGCCTGTGGCACCGTCGGACTGGGGGGGACCTGGGACACCCGACAGATGTTTTTC. As protein: CACGTVGLGGTWDTRQMFF.

As for this clone: This sequence is one base from a far larger clone and is likely a read error. The chain is built from TRDV2 and TRDJ3; TRDD3 is a possible D gene (6 bases). The CDR3 contains 17 residues. CDR1 GEAIGNYY and CDR2 EKD come from the germline V gene. The DNA for the CDR3 is TGTGCCTGTGAAGTACTGGGACGCTCCTGGGGCACCCGACAGATGTTTTTC. It yields the protein CACEVLGRSWGTRQMFF.

This clone occurred a few times. A much larger clone differs from this one at a single base, so this may be a read error. The same CDR3 also results from other DNA sequences found in this sample. This chain connects TRDV2 to TRDJ3; a possible D gene is TRDD3 (5 bases). The CDR3 runs to 18 residues. Germline CDR1 reads GEAIGNYY; CDR2 reads EKD. The CDR3 bases are TGTGCCTGTGACACAGCGGGATTAAGGTCCTGGGACACCCGGCAGATGTTTTTC. This gives the protein CACDTAGLRSWDTRQMFF.

This clone is medium-sized in the sample. A read error is possible here, since a much larger clone lies one base away. Other nucleotide sequences from this sample produce the same CDR3. The V gene is TRDV2, the J gene TRDJ2; 10 bases fit TRDD3. V was pared by 3 bases and J by 5 bases, with 2 bases of the junction left unmatched. Germline V gives CDR1 GEAIGNYY, CDR2 EKD. This CDR3 region has 14 residues. The CDR3 nucleotides are TGTGCCTGTGACGAACTGGGGGATACAGCACAACTCTTCTTT. Translating it yields CACDELGDTAQLFF.

Concerning this clone itself: This likely stems from a read error, as it lies one base from a far larger clone. Additional DNA sequences in this sample encode the identical CDR3. The chain is built from TRDV2 and TRDJ3, with D possibly being TRDD3 (5 bases). The germline gives CDR1 GEAIGNYY, CDR2 EKD. V lost 0 bases, J lost 9 bases, and 8 bases lay in between. The CDR3 is 14 amino acids. The CDR3 loop reads CACDTVGSTRQMFF. Here the CDR3 DNA reads TGTGCCTGTGACACCGTGGGGTCCACCCGACAGATGTTTTTC.

There are a few counts of this clone. The protein in TCRdb stems from a much larger clone and differs at residue 8 from this DNA's translation, likely a read error; here the protein is translated from the DNA. The chain is built from TRDV2 and TRDJ1; no definite D call. This CDR3 contains 21 residues. V lost 3 bases and J 0 bases, leaving 31 bases between the germline ends. Germline CDR1 GEAIGNYY, CDR2 EKD. The CDR3 protein is CACDPVSHYGAGGPYTDKLIF. In DNA, the CDR3 is TGTGCCTGTGACCCCGTCAGCCACTACGGCGCTGGAGGGCCGTACACCGATAAACTCATCTTT.

This clone was counted at least ten times. A read error is likely here: a far larger clone is one base away. The chain joins TRDV2 to TRDJ2; the match to TRDD3 covers 12 bases. Germline V gene lookup returns CDR1 GEAIGNYY and CDR2 EKD. This CDR3 has 14 residues. CDR3 coding DNA: TGTGCCTGTGACATACTGGGGGATACAGCACGACTCTTCTTT. Translation gives CACDILGDTARLFF.